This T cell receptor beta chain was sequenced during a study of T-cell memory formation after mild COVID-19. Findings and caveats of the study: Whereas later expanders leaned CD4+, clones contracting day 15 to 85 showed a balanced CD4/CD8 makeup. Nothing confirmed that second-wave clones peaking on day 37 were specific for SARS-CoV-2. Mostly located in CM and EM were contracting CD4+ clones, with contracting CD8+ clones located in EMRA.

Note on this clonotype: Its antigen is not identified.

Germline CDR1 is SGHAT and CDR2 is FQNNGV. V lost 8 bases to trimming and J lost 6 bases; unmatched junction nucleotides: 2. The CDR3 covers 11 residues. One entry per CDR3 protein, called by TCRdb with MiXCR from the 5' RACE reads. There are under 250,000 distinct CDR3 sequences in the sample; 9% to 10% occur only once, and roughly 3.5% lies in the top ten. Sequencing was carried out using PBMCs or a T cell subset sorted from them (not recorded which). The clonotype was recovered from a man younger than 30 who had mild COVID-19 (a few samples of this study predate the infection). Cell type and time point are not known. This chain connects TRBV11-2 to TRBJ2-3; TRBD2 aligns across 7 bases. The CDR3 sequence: CASLGGDTQYF. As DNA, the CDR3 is TGTGCCAGCTTGGGGGGGGATACGCAGTATTTT.